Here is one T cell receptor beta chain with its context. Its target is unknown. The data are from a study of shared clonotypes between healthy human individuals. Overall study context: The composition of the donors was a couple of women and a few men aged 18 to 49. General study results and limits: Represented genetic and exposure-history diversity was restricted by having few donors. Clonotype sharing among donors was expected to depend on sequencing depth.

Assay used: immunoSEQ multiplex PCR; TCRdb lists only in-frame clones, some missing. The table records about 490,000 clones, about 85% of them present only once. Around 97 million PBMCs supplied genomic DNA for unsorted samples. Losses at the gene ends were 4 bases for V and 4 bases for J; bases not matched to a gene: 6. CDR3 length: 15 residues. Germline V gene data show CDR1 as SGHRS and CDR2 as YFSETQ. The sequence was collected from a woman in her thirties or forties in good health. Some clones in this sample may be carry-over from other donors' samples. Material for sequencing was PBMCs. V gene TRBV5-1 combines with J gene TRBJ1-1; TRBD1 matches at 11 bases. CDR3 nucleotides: TGCGCCAGCAGCCCGGGACAGGGGGTAAGCACTGAAGCTTTCTTT. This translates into CASSPGQGVSTEAFF. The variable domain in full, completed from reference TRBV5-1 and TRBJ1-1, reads KAGVTQTPRYLIKTRGQQVTLSCSPISGHRSVSWYQQTPGQGLQFLFEYFSETQRNKGNFPGRFSGRQFSNSRSEMNVSTLELGDSALYLCASSPGQGVSTEAFFGQGTRLTVV.